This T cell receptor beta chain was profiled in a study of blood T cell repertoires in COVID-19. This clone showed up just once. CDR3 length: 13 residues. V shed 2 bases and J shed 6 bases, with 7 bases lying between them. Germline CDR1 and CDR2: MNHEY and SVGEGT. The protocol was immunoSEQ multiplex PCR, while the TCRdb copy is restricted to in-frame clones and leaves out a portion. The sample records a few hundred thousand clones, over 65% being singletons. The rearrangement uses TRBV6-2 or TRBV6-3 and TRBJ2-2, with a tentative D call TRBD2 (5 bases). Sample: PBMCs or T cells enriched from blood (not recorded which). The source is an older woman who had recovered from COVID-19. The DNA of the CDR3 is TGTGCCAGCAGTTACGGAGGCGCCGGGGAGCTGTTTTTT. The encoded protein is CASSYGGAGELFF.